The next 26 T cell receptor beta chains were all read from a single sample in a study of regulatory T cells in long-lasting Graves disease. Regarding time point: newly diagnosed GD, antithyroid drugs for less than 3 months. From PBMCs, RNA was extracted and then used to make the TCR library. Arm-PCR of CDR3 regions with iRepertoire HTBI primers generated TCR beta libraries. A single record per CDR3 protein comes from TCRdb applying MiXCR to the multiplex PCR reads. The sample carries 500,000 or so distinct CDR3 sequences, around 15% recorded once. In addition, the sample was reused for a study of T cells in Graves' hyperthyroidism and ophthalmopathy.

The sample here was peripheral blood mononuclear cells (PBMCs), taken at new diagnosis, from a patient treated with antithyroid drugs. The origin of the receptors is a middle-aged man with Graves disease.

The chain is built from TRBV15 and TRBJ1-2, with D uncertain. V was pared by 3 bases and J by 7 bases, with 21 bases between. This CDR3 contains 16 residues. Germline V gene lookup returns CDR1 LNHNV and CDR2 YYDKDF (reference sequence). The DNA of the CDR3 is TGTGCCACCAGCAGCCGTGGAGCCCAAGGGAGTGGTGGCTACACCTTC. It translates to CATSSRGAQGSGGYTF.

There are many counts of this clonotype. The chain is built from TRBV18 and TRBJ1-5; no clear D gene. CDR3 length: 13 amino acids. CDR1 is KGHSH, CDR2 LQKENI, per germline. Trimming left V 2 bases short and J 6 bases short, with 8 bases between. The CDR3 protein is CASSPSGSQPQHF. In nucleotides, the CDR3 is TGTGCCAGCTCACCATCGGGGAGTCAGCCCCAGCATTTT.

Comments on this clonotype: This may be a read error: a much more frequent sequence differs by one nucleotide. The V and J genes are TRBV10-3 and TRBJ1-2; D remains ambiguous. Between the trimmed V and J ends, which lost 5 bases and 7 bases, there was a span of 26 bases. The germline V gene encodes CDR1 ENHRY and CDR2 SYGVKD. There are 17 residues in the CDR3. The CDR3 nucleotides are TGTGCCATCAGTCCACATGTGGGCACAGTGGGCGACGCTGGCTACACCTTC. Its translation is CAISPHVGTVGDAGYTF.

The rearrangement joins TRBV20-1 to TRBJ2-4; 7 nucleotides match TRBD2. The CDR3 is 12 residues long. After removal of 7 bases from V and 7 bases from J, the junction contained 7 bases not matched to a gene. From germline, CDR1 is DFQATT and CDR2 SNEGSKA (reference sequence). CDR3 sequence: CSEEGEGNIQYF. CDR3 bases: TGCAGTGAGGAAGGGGAGGGTAACATTCAGTACTTC.

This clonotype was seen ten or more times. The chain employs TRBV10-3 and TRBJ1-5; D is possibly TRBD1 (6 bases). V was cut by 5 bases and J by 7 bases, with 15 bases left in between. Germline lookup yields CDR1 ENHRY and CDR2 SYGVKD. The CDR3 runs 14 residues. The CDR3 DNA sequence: TGTGCCATCAGTACGGACAGTCTAGGGCAGCCCCAGCATTTT. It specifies CAISTDSLGQPQHF.

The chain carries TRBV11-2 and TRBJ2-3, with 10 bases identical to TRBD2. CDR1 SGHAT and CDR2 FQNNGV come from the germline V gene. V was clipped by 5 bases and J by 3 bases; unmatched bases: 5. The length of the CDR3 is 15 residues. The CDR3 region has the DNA TGTGCCAGCAGCATTAGCGGGAGGCCAACAGATACGCAGTATTTT. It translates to CASSISGRPTDTQYF.

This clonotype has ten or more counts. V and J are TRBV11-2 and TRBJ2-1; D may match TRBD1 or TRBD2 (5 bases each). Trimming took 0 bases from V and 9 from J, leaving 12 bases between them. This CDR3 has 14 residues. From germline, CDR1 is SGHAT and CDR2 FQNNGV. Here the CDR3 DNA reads TGTGCCAGCAGCTTAGATGGGGGTTGGGTTGAGCAGTTCTTC. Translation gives CASSLDGGWVEQFF.

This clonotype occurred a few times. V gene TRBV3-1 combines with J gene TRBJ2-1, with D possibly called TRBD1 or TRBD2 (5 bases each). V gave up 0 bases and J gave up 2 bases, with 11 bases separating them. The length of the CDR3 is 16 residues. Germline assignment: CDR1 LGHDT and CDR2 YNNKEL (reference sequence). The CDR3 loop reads CASSQDRDLPYNEQFF. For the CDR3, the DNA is TGTGCCAGCAGCCAAGACCGGGACCTCCCCTACAATGAGCAGTTCTTC.

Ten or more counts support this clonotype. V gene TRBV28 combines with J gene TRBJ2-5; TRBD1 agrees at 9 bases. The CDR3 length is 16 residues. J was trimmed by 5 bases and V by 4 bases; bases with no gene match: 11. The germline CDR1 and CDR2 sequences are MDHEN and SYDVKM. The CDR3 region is CASSSPTGGLEETQYF. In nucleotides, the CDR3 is TGTGCCAGCAGTTCCCCGACAGGGGGACTTGAGGAGACCCAGTACTTC.

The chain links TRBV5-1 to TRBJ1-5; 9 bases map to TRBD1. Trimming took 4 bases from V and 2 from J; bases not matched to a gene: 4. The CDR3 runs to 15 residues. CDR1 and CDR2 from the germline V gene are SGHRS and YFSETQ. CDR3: CASSQGTGRNQPQHF. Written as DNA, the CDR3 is TGCGCCAGCAGCCAAGGGACAGGGCGCAATCAGCCCCAGCATTTT.

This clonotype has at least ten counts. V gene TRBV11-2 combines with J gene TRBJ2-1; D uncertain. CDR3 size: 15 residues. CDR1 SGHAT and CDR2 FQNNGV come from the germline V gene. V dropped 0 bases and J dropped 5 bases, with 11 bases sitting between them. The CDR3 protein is CASSLDRREHNEQFF. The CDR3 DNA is TGTGCCAGCAGCTTAGATCGTAGGGAACACAATGAGCAGTTCTTC.

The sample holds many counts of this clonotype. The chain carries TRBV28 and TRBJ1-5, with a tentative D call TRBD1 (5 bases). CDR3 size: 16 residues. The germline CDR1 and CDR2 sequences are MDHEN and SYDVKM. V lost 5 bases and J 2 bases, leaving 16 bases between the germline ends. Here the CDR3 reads CASSPPRGKGNQPQHF. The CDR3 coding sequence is TGTGCCAGCAGTCCCCCACGGGGGAAGGGCAATCAGCCCCAGCATTTT.

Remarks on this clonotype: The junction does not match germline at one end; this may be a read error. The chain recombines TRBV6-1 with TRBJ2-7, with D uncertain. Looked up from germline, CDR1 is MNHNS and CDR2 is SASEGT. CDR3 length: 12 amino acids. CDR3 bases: TGTGCCAGCAGTGAACAGATGAGAGAGCAGCACTTC. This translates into CASSEQMREQHF.

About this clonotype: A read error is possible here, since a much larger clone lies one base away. Here the CDR3 reads CASGLWSATNEKLSF. As DNA, the CDR3 is TGTGCTAGTGGTTTGTGGTCCGCAACTAATGAAAAACTGTCTTTT. The chain joins TRBV12-5 to TRBJ1-4; D is uncertain. CDR1 is LGHNT, CDR2 FRNRAP, per germline. The CDR3 has 15 amino acids. Combining the CDR3 with reference TRBV12-5 and TRBJ1-4 gives the whole variable domain DARVTQTPRHKVTEMGQEVTMRCQPILGHNTVFWYRQTMMQGLELLAYFRNRAPLDDSGMPKDRFSAEMPDATLATLKIQPSEPRDSAVYFCASGLWSATNEKLSFGSGTQLSVL.

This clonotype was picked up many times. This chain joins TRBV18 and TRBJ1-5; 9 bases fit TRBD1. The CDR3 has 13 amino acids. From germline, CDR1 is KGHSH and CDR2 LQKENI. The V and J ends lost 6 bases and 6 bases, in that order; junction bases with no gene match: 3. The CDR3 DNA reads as TGTGCCAGCTCCTCGGACAGGGGTCAGCCCCAGCATTTT. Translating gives CASSSDRGQPQHF.

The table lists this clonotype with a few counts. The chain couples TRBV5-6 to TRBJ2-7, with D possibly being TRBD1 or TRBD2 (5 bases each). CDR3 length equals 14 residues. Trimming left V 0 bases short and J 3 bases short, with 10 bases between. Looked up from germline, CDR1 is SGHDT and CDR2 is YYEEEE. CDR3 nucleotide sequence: TGTGCCAGCAGCTTGGCCGGGGCCCACTACGAGCAGTACTTC. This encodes CASSLAGAHYEQYF.

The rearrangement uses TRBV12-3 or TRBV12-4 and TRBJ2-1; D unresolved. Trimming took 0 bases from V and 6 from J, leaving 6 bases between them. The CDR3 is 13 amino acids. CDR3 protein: CASSLATRNEQFF. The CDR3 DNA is TGTGCCAGCAGTTTAGCGACCCGCAATGAGCAGTTCTTC.

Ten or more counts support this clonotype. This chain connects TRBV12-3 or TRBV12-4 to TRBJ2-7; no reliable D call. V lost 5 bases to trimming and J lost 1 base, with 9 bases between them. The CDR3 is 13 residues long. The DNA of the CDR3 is TGTGCCAGCAGTGGGCCTAGTTCCTACGAGCAGTACTTC. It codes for CASSGPSSYEQYF.

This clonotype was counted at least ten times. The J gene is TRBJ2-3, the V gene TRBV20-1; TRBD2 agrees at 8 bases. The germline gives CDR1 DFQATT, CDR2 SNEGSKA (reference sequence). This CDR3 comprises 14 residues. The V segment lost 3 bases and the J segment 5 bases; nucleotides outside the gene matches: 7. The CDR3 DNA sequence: TGCAGTGCTAGTTCCCCTAGCGGGTTAGATACGCAGTATTTT. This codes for CSASSPSGLDTQYF.

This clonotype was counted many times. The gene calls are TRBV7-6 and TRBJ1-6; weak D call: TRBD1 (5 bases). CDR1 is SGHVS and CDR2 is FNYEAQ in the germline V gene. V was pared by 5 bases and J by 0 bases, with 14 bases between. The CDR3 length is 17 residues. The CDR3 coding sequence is TGTGCCAGCAGCCTAAGTCCAGACAGCTCCTATAATTCACCCCTCCACTTT. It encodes CASSLSPDSSYNSPLHF. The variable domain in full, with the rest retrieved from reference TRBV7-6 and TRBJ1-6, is GAGVSQSPRYKVTKRGQDVALRCDPISGHVSLYWYRQALGQGPEFLTYFNYEAQQDKSGLPNDRFSAERPEGSISTLTIQRTEQRDSAMYRCASSLSPDSSYNSPLHFGNGTRLTVT.

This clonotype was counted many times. The CDR3 coding sequence is TGTGCCAGCTCACCAGGCAGGGAATTCGGTGAAAAACTGTTTTTT. Residues: CASSPGREFGEKLFF. The V and J genes are TRBV18 and TRBJ1-4, with TRBD1 as a possible D gene (5 bases). CDR1 and CDR2 (germline): KGHSH, LQKENI. The germline V and J ends were trimmed by 2 bases and 7 bases, with 14 bases remaining between them. This CDR3 spans 15 amino acids.

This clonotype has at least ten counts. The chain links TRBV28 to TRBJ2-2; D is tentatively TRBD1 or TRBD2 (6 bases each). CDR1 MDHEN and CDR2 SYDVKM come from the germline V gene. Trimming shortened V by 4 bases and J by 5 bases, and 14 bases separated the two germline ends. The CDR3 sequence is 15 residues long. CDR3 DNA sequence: TGTGCCAGCAGTTCCCCGGCGGGGACAACCGGGGAGCTGTTTTTT. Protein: CASSSPAGTTGELFF. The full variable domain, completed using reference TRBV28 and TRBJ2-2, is DVKVTQSSRYLVKRTGEKVFLECVQDMDHENMFWYRQDPGLGLRLIYFSYDVKMKEKGDIPEGYSVSREKKERFSLILESASTNQTSMYLCASSSPAGTTGELFFGEGSRLTVL.

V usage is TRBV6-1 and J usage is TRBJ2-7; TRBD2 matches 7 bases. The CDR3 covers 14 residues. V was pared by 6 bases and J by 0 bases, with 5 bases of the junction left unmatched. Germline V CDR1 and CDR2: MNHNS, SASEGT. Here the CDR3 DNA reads TGTGCCAGCAGACCCCTAGCGGACTCCTACGAGCAGTACTTC. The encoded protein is CASRPLADSYEQYF.

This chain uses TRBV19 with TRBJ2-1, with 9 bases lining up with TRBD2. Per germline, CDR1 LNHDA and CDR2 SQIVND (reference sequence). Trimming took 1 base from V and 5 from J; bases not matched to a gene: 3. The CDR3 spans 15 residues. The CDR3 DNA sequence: TGTGCCAGTAGTATAGTAGCGGGAGTCCACAATGAGCAGTTCTTC. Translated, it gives CASSIVAGVHNEQFF.

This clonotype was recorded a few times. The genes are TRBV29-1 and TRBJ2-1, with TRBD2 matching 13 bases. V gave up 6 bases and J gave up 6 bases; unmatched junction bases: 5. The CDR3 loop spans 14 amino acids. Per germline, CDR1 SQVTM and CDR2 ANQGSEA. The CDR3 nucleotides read TGCAGCGTCCGAGGACTAGCGGGAGTCAATGAGCAGTTCTTC. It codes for CSVRGLAGVNEQFF.

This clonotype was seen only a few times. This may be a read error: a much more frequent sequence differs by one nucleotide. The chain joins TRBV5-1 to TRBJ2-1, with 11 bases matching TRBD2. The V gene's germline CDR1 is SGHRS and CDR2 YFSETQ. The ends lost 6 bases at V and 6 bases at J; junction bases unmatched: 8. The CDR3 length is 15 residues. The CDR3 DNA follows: TGCGCCAGCAACTCGGGACTAGCGGATATCAATGAGCAGTTCTTC. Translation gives CASNSGLADINEQFF.